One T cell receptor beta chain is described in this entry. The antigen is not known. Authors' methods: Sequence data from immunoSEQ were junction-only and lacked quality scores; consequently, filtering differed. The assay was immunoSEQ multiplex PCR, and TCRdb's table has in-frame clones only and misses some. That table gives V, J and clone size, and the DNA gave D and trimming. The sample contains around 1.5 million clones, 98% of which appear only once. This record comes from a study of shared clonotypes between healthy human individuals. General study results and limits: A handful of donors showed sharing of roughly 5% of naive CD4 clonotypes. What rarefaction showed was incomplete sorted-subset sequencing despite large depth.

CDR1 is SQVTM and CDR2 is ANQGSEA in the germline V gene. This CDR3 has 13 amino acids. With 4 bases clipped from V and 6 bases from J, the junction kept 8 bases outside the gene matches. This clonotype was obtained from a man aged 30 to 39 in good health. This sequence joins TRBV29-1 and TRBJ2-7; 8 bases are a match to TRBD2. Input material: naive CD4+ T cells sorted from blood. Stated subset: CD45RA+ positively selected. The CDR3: CSVVGGRTAEQYF. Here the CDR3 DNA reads TGCAGCGTTGTAGGCGGGAGGACGGCCGAGCAGTACTTC.